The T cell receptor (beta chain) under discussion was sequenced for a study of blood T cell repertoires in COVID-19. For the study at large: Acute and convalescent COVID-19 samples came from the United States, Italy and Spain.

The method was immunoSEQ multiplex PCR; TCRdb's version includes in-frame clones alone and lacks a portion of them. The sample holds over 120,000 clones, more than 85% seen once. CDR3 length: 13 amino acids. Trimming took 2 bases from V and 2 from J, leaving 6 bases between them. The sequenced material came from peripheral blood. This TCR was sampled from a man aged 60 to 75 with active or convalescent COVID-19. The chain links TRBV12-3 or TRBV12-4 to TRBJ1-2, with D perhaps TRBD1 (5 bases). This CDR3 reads CASSLRGNYGYTF. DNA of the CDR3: TGTGCCAGCAGTTTAAGGGGAAACTATGGCTACACCTTC.